This record covers a single T cell receptor (beta chain). The J segment lost 4 bases and the V segment lost 3 bases, leaving 9 bases of the junction unmatched. This CDR3 comprises 16 residues. Germline values: CDR1 SGHDT, CDR2 YYEEEE. How the authors handled the data: The authors estimated nucleated cell counts from reference gene primer amplification. Sequencing used immunoSEQ multiplex PCR; TCRdb keeps in-frame clones, though not all of them. V and J calls and clone size are copied from that table; D and trimming were computed from the DNA. In the table there are approximately 170,000 clones, approximately 86% of which are singletons. The sample originates from a study of blood T cell repertoires in COVID-19. Study information: COVID-19 samples collected from the United States, Italy and Spain covered acute and convalescent phases. PBMCs, B-cell-depleted T cells, or T cells provided the cDNA or gDNA that made up the material.

The chain combines TRBV5-6 with TRBJ2-3; 9 bases line up with TRBD1. This sequence originates from a man aged 65 to 85 with acute or convalescent COVID-19. Sequencing was done on a sample of peripheral blood. The CDR3 loop is CASSWGVGQGSDTQYF. The CDR3 DNA is TGTGCCAGCAGCTGGGGGGTAGGACAGGGGTCAGATACGCAGTATTTT.